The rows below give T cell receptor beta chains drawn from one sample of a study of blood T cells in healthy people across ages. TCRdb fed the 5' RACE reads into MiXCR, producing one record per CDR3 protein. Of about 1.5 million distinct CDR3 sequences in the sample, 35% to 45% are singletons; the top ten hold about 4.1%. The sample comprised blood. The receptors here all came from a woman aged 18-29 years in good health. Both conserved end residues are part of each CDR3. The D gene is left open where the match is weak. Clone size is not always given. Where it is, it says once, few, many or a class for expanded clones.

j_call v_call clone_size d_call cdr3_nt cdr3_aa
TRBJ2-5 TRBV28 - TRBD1 TGTGCCAGCAGTCCGCCGGGACAGTTAGAGACCCAGTACTTC CASSPPGQLETQYF
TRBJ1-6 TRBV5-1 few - TGCGCCAGCAGCTTTGGGGGTCGCGCCTATAATTCACCCCTCCACTTT CASSFGGRAYNSPLHF
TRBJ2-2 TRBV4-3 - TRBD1 TGCGCCAGCAGCCAAGATCGTGGGACAGGGGGCGCGGGGGAGCTGTTTTTT CASSQDRGTGGAGELFF
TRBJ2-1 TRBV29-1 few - TGCAGCGTTGAAGATGCGGGGCTATGGGGTCAGTTCTTC CSVEDAGLWGQFF
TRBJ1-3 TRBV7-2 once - TGTGCCAGCAGCTTAGGGGTCGGGGGAAACACCATATATTTT CASSLGVGGNTIYF
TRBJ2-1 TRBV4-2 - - TGTGCCAGCAGCCAAGATCCGAGGGCCGCCTTATATGAGCAGTTCTTC CASSQDPRAALYEQFF
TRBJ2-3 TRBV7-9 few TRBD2 TGTGCCAGCAGCTTGACTAGCTCTGATACGCAGTATTTT CASSLTSSDTQYF
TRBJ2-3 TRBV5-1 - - TGCGCCAGCAGCTTGGCCATAGGGGAGGATACGCAGTATTTT CASSLAIGEDTQYF
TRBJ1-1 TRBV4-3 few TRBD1 TGCGCCAGCAGCCAGACGGGACAGGGGAACACTGAAGCTTTCTTT CASSQTGQGNTEAFF
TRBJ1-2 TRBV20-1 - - TGCAGTGCTAGATACGTAAACTATGGCTACACCTTC CSARYVNYGYTF
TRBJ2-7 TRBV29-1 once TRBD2 TGCAGCGTTGACTGGGAGGCTAGCGGGAGCAATGAGCAGTACTTC CSVDWEASGSNEQYF
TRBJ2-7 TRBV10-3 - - TGTGCCATCAGTGGGTCGGGGCTAGCAGCCTACGAGCAGTACTTC CAISGSGLAAYEQYF
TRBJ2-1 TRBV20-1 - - TGCAGTGCTAGAGATTTTCGGGGCTACAATGAGCAGTTCTTC CSARDFRGYNEQFF
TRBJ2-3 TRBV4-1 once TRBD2 TGCGCCAGCAGCCAAGAGCCACTAGCGGGAACAGATACGCAGTATTTT CASSQEPLAGTDTQYF
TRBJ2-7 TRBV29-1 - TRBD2 TGCAGCGCCAACGTGGGGACTATCTACGAGCAGTACTTC CSANVGTIYEQYF
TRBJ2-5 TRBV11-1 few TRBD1 TGTGCCAGCAGCTCCGGACAGGGGCCAGAGACCCAGTACTTC CASSSGQGPETQYF
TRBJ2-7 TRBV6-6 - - TGTGCCAGCAGTTGGCCCCAATTCGAGCAGTACTTC CASSWPQFEQYF
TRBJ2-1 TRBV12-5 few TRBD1 TGTGCTAGTGGTCCCGGGACAGGGACCTACAATGAGCAGTTCTTC CASGPGTGTYNEQFF
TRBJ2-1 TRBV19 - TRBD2 TGTGCCAGTAGCCCCCTAGCGGGAAGTGGGAATGAGCAGTTCTTC CASSPLAGSGNEQFF
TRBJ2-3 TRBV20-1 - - TGCAGTGCTAGAGATCCCCAGGGTCCAGATACGCAGTATTTT CSARDPQGPDTQYF
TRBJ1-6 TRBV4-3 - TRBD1 TGCGCCAGCAGCCAAGAACTTATCCAGGGGGGTAATTCACCCCTCCACTTT CASSQELIQGGNSPLHF
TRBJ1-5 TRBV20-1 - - TGCAGTGCTGTAGACAGCCGCAATCAGCCCCAGCATTTT CSAVDSRNQPQHF
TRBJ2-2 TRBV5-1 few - TGCGCCAGCAGCACCCTCGGGGAGCTGTTTTTT CASSTLGELFF
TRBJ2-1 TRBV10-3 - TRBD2 TGTGCCATCAGTGAGTCTCCCGGGAGGGCCTACAATGAGCAGTTCTTC CAISESPGRAYNEQFF
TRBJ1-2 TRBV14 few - TGTGCCAGCAGCCAAGATCGGGCGGGACTAGGTCCCTACACCTTC CASSQDRAGLGPYTF